These T cell receptor beta chains were read from a single sample in a study of cytomegalovirus exposure and HLA in healthy donors. Profiling relied on immunoSEQ multiplex PCR, and the TCRdb table lists in-frame clones only, not all of them. The sample holds about 160,000 clones, roughly 84% seen once. The material sequenced was PBMCs. Every receptor here comes from a man aged 18 to 30 in good health and CMV-seronegative. Both conserved end residues are part of each CDR3. Fields, in order: D gene, clone size, V gene, J gene, CDR3 DNA, CDR3 protein. A D gene is named only where the DNA matches it firmly. Some rows have no size entry. The others give once, few or many, or a class for an expanded clone.

d_call: NA; clone_size: NA; v_call: TRBV5-6; j_call: TRBJ1-2; cdr3_nt: TGTGCCAGCAGCTTTGAAAAGGGAGCTAACTATGGCTACACCTTC; cdr3_aa: CASSFEKGANYGYTF
d_call: NA; clone_size: NA; v_call: TRBV4-1; j_call: TRBJ2-2; cdr3_nt: TGCGCCAGCAGCCAAGAAGGCAGGGTAATGGCCGGGGAGCTGTTTTTT; cdr3_aa: CASSQEGRVMAGELFF
d_call: NA; clone_size: NA; v_call: TRBV7-3; j_call: TRBJ2-3; cdr3_nt: TGTGCCAGCAGCTTAAACGGGGGTGCAGATACGCAGTATTTT; cdr3_aa: CASSLNGGADTQYF
d_call: TRBD2; clone_size: NA; v_call: TRBV7-8; j_call: TRBJ2-7; cdr3_nt: TGTGCCAGCAGCTTAGAGGTGCGGGGGGGCGGTTACGAGCAGTACTTC; cdr3_aa: CASSLEVRGGGYEQYF
d_call: NA; clone_size: NA; v_call: TRBV5-5; j_call: TRBJ2-7; cdr3_nt: TGTGCCAGCAGCTTGGACAGTTTCCACGAGCAGTACTTC; cdr3_aa: CASSLDSFHEQYF
d_call: NA; clone_size: once; v_call: TRBV18; j_call: TRBJ2-5; cdr3_nt: TGTGCCAGCTCACCACTCTTCGGACAAAGGGAGACCCAGTACTTC; cdr3_aa: CASSPLFGQRETQYF
d_call: NA; clone_size: NA; v_call: TRBV10-3; j_call: TRBJ1-1; cdr3_nt: TGTGCCATCAGTGAGCGGGACACTGAAGCTTTCTTT; cdr3_aa: CAISERDTEAFF
d_call: TRBD2; clone_size: NA; v_call: TRBV6-5; j_call: TRBJ2-5; cdr3_nt: TGTGCCAGCAGTTACTCGACAGCGGGGGTAGAGACCCAGTACTTC; cdr3_aa: CASSYSTAGVETQYF
d_call: NA; clone_size: few; v_call: TRBV9; j_call: TRBJ2-3; cdr3_nt: TGTGCCAGCAGCGTAGCAAGATCGGCGAGGGCCGGGGATACGCAGTATTTT; cdr3_aa: CASSVARSARAGDTQYF
d_call: TRBD1; clone_size: NA; v_call: TRBV5-1; j_call: TRBJ2-3; cdr3_nt: TGCGCCAGCAGCTTAAGACAGGGACGGTCAGATACGCAGTATTTT; cdr3_aa: CASSLRQGRSDTQYF
d_call: NA; clone_size: NA; v_call: TRBV28; j_call: TRBJ2-3; cdr3_nt: TGTGCCAGCAGTCTCTACGGACAGATTAACACAGATACGCAGTATTTT; cdr3_aa: CASSLYGQINTDTQYF
d_call: TRBD1; clone_size: NA; v_call: TRBV15; j_call: TRBJ2-5; cdr3_nt: TGTGCCACCAGCAGGGGGACAGGGGAATATGGTGAGACCCAGTACTTC; cdr3_aa: CATSRGTGEYGETQYF
d_call: NA; clone_size: NA; v_call: TRBV7-9; j_call: TRBJ1-2; cdr3_nt: TGTGCCAGCAGCTTTGGGCAGGTTACTCTCTATGGCTACACCTTC; cdr3_aa: CASSFGQVTLYGYTF
d_call: NA; clone_size: NA; v_call: TRBV14; j_call: TRBJ2-5; cdr3_nt: TGTGCCAGCAGTCACAAACAAGAAACGTCAGCGGAGACCCAGTACTTC; cdr3_aa: CASSHKQETSAETQYF
d_call: NA; clone_size: NA; v_call: TRBV28; j_call: TRBJ1-1; cdr3_nt: TGTGCCAGCAGTTTATTAAAGGGGGGGTCTGAAGCTTTCTTT; cdr3_aa: CASSLLKGGSEAFF
d_call: NA; clone_size: NA; v_call: TRBV2; j_call: TRBJ2-3; cdr3_nt: TGTGCCAGCCTATTTAGCACAGATACGCAGTATTTT; cdr3_aa: CASLFSTDTQYF
d_call: NA; clone_size: NA; v_call: TRBV6-1; j_call: TRBJ1-6; cdr3_nt: TGTGCCAGCAGTGAAGTGGCGGACTTGAGGTCACCCCTCCACTTT; cdr3_aa: CASSEVADLRSPLHF
d_call: TRBD1; clone_size: NA; v_call: TRBV6-5; j_call: TRBJ2-7; cdr3_nt: TGTGCCAGCAGCAGGGGACAGGGGGCTTACGAGCAGTACTTC; cdr3_aa: CASSRGQGAYEQYF
d_call: NA; clone_size: NA; v_call: TRBV5-4; j_call: TRBJ1-6; cdr3_nt: TGTGCCAGCAGCTTGGGACCGGGAAAGAATTCACCCCTCCACTTT; cdr3_aa: CASSLGPGKNSPLHF
d_call: NA; clone_size: NA; v_call: TRBV28; j_call: TRBJ1-6; cdr3_nt: TGTGCCAGCAGTTTGAGCAGGGGTGGTTCACCCCTCCACTTT; cdr3_aa: CASSLSRGGSPLHF
d_call: NA; clone_size: few; v_call: TRBV28; j_call: TRBJ1-4; cdr3_nt: TGTGCCAGCAGTTTACGCGACAGCCGGAAACTGTTTTTT; cdr3_aa: CASSLRDSRKLFF
d_call: TRBD2; clone_size: NA; v_call: TRBV5-1; j_call: TRBJ2-2; cdr3_nt: TGCGCCAGCAGCTCTCGACTAGCGGGGGGTACTACCGGGGAGCTGTTTTTT; cdr3_aa: CASSSRLAGGTTGELFF
d_call: NA; clone_size: once; v_call: TRBV7-9; j_call: TRBJ1-5; cdr3_nt: TGTGCCAGCAGCTTATCGGGGGGAGGGGGCAATCAGCCCCAGCATTTT; cdr3_aa: CASSLSGGGGNQPQHF
d_call: NA; clone_size: NA; v_call: TRBV7-9; j_call: TRBJ2-1; cdr3_nt: TGTGCCAGCAGCACCCTATCAGGGGATGAGCAGTTCTTC; cdr3_aa: CASSTLSGDEQFF
d_call: NA; clone_size: NA; v_call: TRBV2; j_call: TRBJ2-5; cdr3_nt: TGTGCCAGCAGTGAAGTAATAATTCAAGAGACCCAGTACTTC; cdr3_aa: CASSEVIIQETQYF